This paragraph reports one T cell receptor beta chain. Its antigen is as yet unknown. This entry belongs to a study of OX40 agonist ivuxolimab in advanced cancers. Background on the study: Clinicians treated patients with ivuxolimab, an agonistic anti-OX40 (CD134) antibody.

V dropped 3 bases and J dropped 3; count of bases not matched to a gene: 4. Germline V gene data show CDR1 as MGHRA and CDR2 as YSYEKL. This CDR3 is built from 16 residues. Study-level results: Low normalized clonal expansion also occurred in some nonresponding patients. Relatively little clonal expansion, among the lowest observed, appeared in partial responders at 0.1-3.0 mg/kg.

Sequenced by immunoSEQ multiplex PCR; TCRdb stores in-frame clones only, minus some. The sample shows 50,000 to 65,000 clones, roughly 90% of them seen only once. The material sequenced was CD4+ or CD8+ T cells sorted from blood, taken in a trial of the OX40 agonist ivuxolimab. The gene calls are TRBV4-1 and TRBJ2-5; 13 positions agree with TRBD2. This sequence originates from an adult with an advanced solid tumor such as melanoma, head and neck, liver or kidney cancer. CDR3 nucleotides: TGCGCCAGCAGCCAGCTGGGACTAGCGGGAAAAGAGACCCAGTACTTC. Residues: CASSQLGLAGKETQYF.